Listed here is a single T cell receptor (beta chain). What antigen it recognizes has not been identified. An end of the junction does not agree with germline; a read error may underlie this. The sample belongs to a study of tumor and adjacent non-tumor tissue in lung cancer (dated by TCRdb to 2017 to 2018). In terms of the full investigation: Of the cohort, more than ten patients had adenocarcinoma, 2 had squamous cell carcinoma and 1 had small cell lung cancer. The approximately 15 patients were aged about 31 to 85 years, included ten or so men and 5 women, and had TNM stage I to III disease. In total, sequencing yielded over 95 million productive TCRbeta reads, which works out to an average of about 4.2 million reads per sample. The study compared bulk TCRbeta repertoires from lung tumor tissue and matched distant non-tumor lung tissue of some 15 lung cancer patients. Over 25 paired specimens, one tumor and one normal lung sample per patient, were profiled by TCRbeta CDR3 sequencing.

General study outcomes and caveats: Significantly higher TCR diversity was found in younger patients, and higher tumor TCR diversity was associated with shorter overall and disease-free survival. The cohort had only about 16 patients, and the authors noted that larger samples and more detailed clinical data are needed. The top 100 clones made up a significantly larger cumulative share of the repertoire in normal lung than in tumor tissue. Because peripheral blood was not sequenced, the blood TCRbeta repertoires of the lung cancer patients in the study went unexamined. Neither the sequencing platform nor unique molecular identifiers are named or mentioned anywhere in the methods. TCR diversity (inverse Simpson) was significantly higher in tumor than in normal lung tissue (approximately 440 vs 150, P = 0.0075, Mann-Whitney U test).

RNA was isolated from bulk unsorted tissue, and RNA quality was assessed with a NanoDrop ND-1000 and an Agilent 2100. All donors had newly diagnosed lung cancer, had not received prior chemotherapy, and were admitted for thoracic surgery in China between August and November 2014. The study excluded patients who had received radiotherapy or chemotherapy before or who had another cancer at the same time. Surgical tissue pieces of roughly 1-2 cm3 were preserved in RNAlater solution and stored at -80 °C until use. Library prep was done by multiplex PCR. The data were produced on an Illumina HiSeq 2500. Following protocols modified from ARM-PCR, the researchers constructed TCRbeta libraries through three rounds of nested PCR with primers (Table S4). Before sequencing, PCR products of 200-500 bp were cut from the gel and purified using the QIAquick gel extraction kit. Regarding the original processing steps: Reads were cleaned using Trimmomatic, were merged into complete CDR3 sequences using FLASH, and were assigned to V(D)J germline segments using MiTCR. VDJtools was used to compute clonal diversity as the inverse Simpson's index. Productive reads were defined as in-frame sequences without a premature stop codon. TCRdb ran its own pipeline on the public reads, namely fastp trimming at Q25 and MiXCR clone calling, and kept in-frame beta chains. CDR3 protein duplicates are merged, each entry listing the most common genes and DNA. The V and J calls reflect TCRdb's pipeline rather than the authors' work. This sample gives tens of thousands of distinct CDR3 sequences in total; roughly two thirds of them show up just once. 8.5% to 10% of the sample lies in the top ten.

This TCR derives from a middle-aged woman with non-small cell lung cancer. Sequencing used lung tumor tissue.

The CDR3 protein: CASNGHDGTSGRACYEQHF. The DNA sequence is given as TGCGCCAGCAACGGACATGACGGGACTAGCGGGAGGGCCTGTTACGAGCAGCACTTC. The chain couples TRBV10-1 to TRBJ2-7; 16 central nucleotides agree with TRBD2. CDR1 is given as WNHNN and CDR2 as SYGVQD, both from the germline V gene (reference sequence). The CDR3 measures 19 amino acids from cysteine to phenylalanine. Only CDR3 DNA is held: 57 bases, read in frame from base 1.